This TCR beta chain was recorded in a study of shared clonotypes between healthy human individuals. Clones were read by immunoSEQ multiplex PCR, and TCRdb kept only the in-frame ones, dropping some. The sample includes some 500,000 clones, almost 97% of them seen just once. Germline V lookup: CDR1 MDHEN, CDR2 SYDVKM. CDR3 length: 15 amino acids. V trimming: 7 bases; J trimming: 3 bases; junction bases outside the gene matches: 7. The sequenced material came from naive CD4+ T cells sorted from blood. Indicated subset: CD45RA+ positively selected. The chain recombines TRBV28 with TRBJ2-2; 8 bases are a match to TRBD2. This TCR was recovered from a woman aged 25 to 45 in good health. The chain's CDR3 is CASTISGKDTGELFF. The DNA for the CDR3 is TGTGCCAGCACCATTAGCGGGAAGGACACCGGGGAGCTGTTTTTT.